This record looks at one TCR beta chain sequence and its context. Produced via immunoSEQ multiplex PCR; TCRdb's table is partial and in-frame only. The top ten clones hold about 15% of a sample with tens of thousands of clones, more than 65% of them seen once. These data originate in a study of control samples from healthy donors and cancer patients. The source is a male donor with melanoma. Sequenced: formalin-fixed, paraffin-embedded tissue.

CDR3 DNA sequence: TGTGCCAGCAGTTTAGGGCGGGGGGAGTACTTC. This encodes CASSLGRGEYF. The genes are TRBV12-3 or TRBV12-4 and TRBJ2-4; TRBD2 aligns across 8 bases. The CDR3 has 11 residues. V lost 1 base and J lost 14; bases outside the gene matches: 1.